The next 20 T cell receptor beta chains were all read from a single sample in a study of cytomegalovirus exposure and HLA in healthy donors. Profiling relied on immunoSEQ multiplex PCR, and the TCRdb table lists in-frame clones only, not all of them. The data contain 60,000 to 85,000 clones, roughly 95% of them seen just once; the ten biggest clones take up 4.5%. Material for sequencing was PBMCs. Receptor source: a woman aged 18 to 35 in good health and CMV-seropositive.

V and J are TRBV5-1 and TRBJ2-3; TRBD1 is a possible D gene (5 bases). Germline values: CDR1 SGHRS, CDR2 YFSETQ. The CDR3 extends over 14 amino acids. With 0 bases removed from V and 2 bases from J, the gap between germline ends came to 7 bases. The CDR3 nucleotides read TGCGCCAGCAGCTTGGACAGGAACACAGATACGCAGTATTTT. Protein: CASSLDRNTDTQYF.

The rearrangement joins TRBV15 to TRBJ1-3; D might be TRBD1 (6 bases). The CDR3 covers 15 residues. In germline, CDR1 is LNHNV, CDR2 YYDKDF (reference sequence). V gave up 5 bases and J gave up 0 bases, with 11 bases separating them. The CDR3 here is CATSPTGSSGNTIYF. The CDR3 DNA follows: TGTGCCACCAGCCCTACAGGGTCCTCTGGAAACACCATATATTTT.

The gene calls are TRBV11-2 and TRBJ2-1, with unresolved D. This CDR3 comprises 11 residues. Germline V gene sequence: CDR1 SGHAT, CDR2 FQNNGV. The ends were cut back, 4 bases at V and 10 bases at J, with 8 bases in the middle. CDR3 DNA sequence: TGTGCCAGCAGCTCCCGGGTCGAGCAGTTCTTC. Amino acids: CASSSRVEQFF.

The chain combines TRBV7-2 with TRBJ1-5; D perhaps matches TRBD1 (5 bases). The CDR3 runs to 14 residues. Trimming left V 1 base short and J 8 bases short, with 12 bases between. Germline V gene sequence: CDR1 SGHTA, CDR2 FQGNSA. The DNA for the CDR3 is TGTGCCAGCAGCTTAGTTTCAGGGAGGGAGCCCCAGCATTTT. Protein product: CASSLVSGREPQHF.

The V call is TRBV28, the J call TRBJ2-5; 9 bases map to TRBD1. The CDR3 length is 16 residues. With V trimmed by 6 bases and J by 5 bases, 13 bases remained unmatched. Germline values: CDR1 MDHEN, CDR2 SYDVKM. The CDR3 bases are TGTGCCAGCAGCCTACCCCCACACAGGGGGCGGGAGACCCAGTACTTC. Amino acid sequence: CASSLPPHRGRETQYF.

This sequence joins TRBV19 and TRBJ1-2, with unresolved D. Germline V gene data show CDR1 as LNHDA and CDR2 as SQIVND (reference sequence). V was pared by 6 bases and J by 4 bases, with 12 bases between. The CDR3 runs to 13 residues. CDR3 sequence reads: CASSFGSGYGYTF. The CDR3 DNA is TGTGCCAGTAGCTTCGGATCGGGCTATGGCTACACCTTC.

V is TRBV29-1 and J is TRBJ2-4; TRBD2 matches 7 bases. This CDR3 is 17 amino acids long. After removal of 5 bases from V and 0 bases from J, the junction contained 13 bases not matched to a gene. Germline V gene lookup returns CDR1 SQVTM and CDR2 ANQGSEA. The chain's CDR3 is CSVFERDDYGAKNIQYF. The CDR3 nucleotides read TGCAGCGTTTTTGAGCGGGACGATTACGGAGCCAAAAACATTCAGTACTTC.

The chain recombines TRBV7-9 with TRBJ2-2; TRBD2 matches at 7 bases. CDR3 length: 16 amino acids. After removal of 11 bases from V and 7 bases from J, the junction contained 19 bases not matched to a gene. The V gene's germline CDR1 is SEHNR and CDR2 FQNEAQ (reference sequence). The CDR3 loop is CALTGTNPSGGGELFF. CDR3 sequence (DNA): TGTGCCCTTACCGGGACTAACCCTTCCGGAGGCGGGGAGCTGTTTTTT.

This chain connects TRBV27 to TRBJ2-3; TRBD1 agrees at 10 bases. The length of the CDR3 is 14 residues. J lost 8 bases, V lost 8 bases, and 10 bases had no gene match. Per the germline V gene, CDR1 is MNHEY and CDR2 is SMNVEV (reference sequence). CDR3 residues: CASRVTGGQVTQYF. CDR3 nucleotide sequence: TGTGCCAGCCGGGTGACAGGGGGCCAAGTTACGCAGTATTTT.

This sequence joins TRBV18 and TRBJ2-5; no definite D call. The CDR3 totals 14 residues. Germline loops: CDR1 KGHSH, CDR2 LQKENI. V lost 3 bases to trimming and J lost 5 bases, with 13 bases between them. Written as DNA, the CDR3 is TGTGCCAGCTCACCTTCCTCTAGTAGGGAGACCCAGTACTTC. Its protein is CASSPSSSRETQYF.

The rearrangement joins TRBV7-2 to TRBJ2-7; 9 bases line up with TRBD2. Trimming took 3 bases from V and 7 from J; bases not matched to a gene: 19. Germline CDR1 and CDR2: SGHTA and FQGNSA. This CDR3 has 18 residues. DNA for the CDR3: TGTGCCAGCAGCTTCGGAGCGGGAGGTCGCCCTCTCCTTTGGGAGCAGTACTTC. Translated, it gives CASSFGAGGRPLLWEQYF. The whole variable domain, filled in from reference TRBV7-2 and TRBJ2-7, reads GAGVSQSPSNKVTEKGKDVELRCDPISGHTALYWYRQSLGQGLEFLIYFQGNSAPDKSGLPSDRFSAERTGGSVSTLTIQRTQQEDSAVYLCASSFGAGGRPLLWEQYFGPGTRLTVT.

This chain uses TRBV11-2 with TRBJ1-1; D is unresolved. V lost 7 bases to trimming and J lost 0 bases, with 18 bases between them. The germline CDR1 and CDR2 sequences are SGHAT and FQNNGV. The CDR3 has 16 amino acids. The CDR3: CASTLRGELMNTEAFF. CDR3 in DNA: TGTGCCAGCACCCTCCGGGGAGAGTTGATGAACACTGAAGCTTTCTTT.

The rearrangement joins TRBV6-5 to TRBJ1-4; the match to TRBD1 covers 7 bases. CDR3 length equals 14 residues. The germline V gene has CDR1 MNHEY and CDR2 SVGAGI. Trimming cost V 3 bases and J 7 bases; bases outside gene matches: 5. CDR3 loop: CASSYHQGGEKLFF. The CDR3 DNA is TGTGCCAGCAGTTATCACCAGGGGGGTGAAAAACTGTTTTTT.

The chain carries TRBV15 and TRBJ2-1, with TRBD2 matching over 12 bases. Looked up from germline, CDR1 is LNHNV and CDR2 is YYDKDF (reference sequence). The CDR3 runs to 17 residues. Trimming took 0 bases from V and 10 from J; bases not matched to a gene: 10. CDR3 DNA sequence: TGTGCCACCAGCAGAGATCTGACTAGCGGGAGAGGGTGGGAGCAGTTCTTC. This translates into CATSRDLTSGRGWEQFF. Combining the CDR3 with reference TRBV15 and TRBJ2-1 gives the whole variable domain DAMVIQNPRYQVTQFGKPVTLSCSQTLNHNVMYWYQQKSSQAPKLLFHYYDKDFNNEADTPDNFQSRRPNTSFCFLDIRSPGLGDTAMYLCATSRDLTSGRGWEQFFGPGTRLTVL.

Here the CDR3 reads CASSEREVNTEAFF. The CDR3 bases are TGTGCCAGCAGTGAGAGAGAGGTGAACACTGAAGCTTTCTTT. J is TRBJ1-1 and V is TRBV6-1; D ambiguous. Trimming cost V 3 bases and J 0 bases, with 8 bases left between them. Looked up from germline, CDR1 is MNHNS and CDR2 is SASEGT. The CDR3 consists of 14 residues.

This clone was observed once. V usage is TRBV28 and J usage is TRBJ2-7, with TRBD1 matching over 8 bases. Germline V lookup: CDR1 MDHEN, CDR2 SYDVKM. This CDR3 spans 14 amino acids. Losses at the gene ends were 6 bases for V and 1 base for J; bases not matched to a gene: 5. The CDR3 spells CASRAGTGSYEQYF. CDR3 nucleotides: TGTGCCAGCAGAGCCGGGACAGGATCCTACGAGCAGTACTTC.

The V gene is TRBV27, the J gene TRBJ2-7, with D perhaps matching TRBD1 (6 bases). V lost 2 bases, J lost 3 bases, and 8 bases lay in between. Germline CDR1 and CDR2: MNHEY and SMNVEV (reference sequence). The CDR3 is made up of 13 amino acids. In DNA form, the CDR3 reads TGTGCCAGCAGTTTAGGACAGTACTACGAGCAGTACTTC. This sequence encodes CASSLGQYYEQYF.

This chain uses TRBV5-6 with TRBJ2-7; 7 bases are a match to TRBD1. V dropped 4 bases and J dropped 0; count of bases not matched to a gene: 7. Germline V gene lookup returns CDR1 SGHDT and CDR2 YYEEEE. There are 15 residues in the CDR3. The CDR3 loop is CASSPGQISSYEQYF. Here the CDR3 DNA reads TGTGCCAGCAGCCCGGGACAGATAAGCTCCTACGAGCAGTACTTC.

The count of this clone is one. For the CDR3, the DNA is TGTGCCAGCAGCTCCCGGGGACTAGCGGGACCACAGGAGCAGTTCTTC. This codes for CASSSRGLAGPQEQFF. The chain joins TRBV7-2 to TRBJ2-1; the match to TRBD2 covers 13 bases. V shed 4 bases and J 10 bases; nucleotides not matched to a gene: 10. The CDR3 sequence is 16 residues long. CDR1 SGHTA and CDR2 FQGNSA come from the germline V gene.

This rearrangement joins TRBV18 to TRBJ2-2; 11 bases map to TRBD2. This CDR3 is 16 amino acids long. V dropped 0 bases and J dropped 5; count of bases not matched to a gene: 2. Per the germline V gene, CDR1 is KGHSH and CDR2 is LQKENI. CDR3 nucleotides: TGTGCCAGCTCACCACCGGCTAGCGGGAGGACCGGGGAGCTGTTTTTT. Amino acids: CASSPPASGRTGELFF. The variable domain in full, with the rest retrieved from reference TRBV18 and TRBJ2-2, is NAGVMQNPRHLVRRRGQEARLRCSPMKGHSHVYWYRQLPEEGLKFMVYLQKENIIDESGMPKERFSAEFPKEGPSILRIQQVVRGDSAAYFCASSPPASGRTGELFFGEGSRLTVL.